The 21 T cell receptor beta chains below come from one sample, sequenced in a study of PD-L1 blockade in urothelial cancer. Data came from immunoSEQ multiplex PCR; TCRdb stores just in-frame clones and leaves some out. The sample lists some 90,000 clones, around 89% occurring once. Documented time point: pretreatment peripheral blood. Here the sequenced sample was PBMCs, taken around atezolizumab (anti-PD-L1) treatment. The receptors stem from a woman older than 75 with urothelial cancer.

The rearrangement joins TRBV7-2 to TRBJ2-5, with 8 bases that match TRBD2. Trimming took 4 bases from V and 2 from J; bases not matched to a gene: 0. CDR1 and CDR2 (germline): SGHTA, FQGNSA. The CDR3 has 13 residues. The CDR3 protein is CASSSSGQETQYF. CDR3 DNA sequence: TGTGCCAGCAGCTCTAGCGGGCAAGAGACCCAGTACTTC.

DNA of the CDR3: TGTGCCAACTCTTATCACGGGGACAGCCCTTCAGAAGGCTACACCTTC. It yields the protein CANSYHGDSPSEGYTF. The chain links TRBV2 to TRBJ1-2; 7 positions agree with TRBD1. The germline V gene encodes CDR1 SNHLY and CDR2 FYNNEI. The CDR3 is 16 amino acids. The trim removed 10 bases at V and 8 bases at J, leaving 22 bases unmatched.

This clone was detected only once. The chain carries TRBV5-4 and TRBJ2-3, with 8 bases that match TRBD1. Trimming at V came to 0 bases and at J to 2 bases, leaving 5 bases not matched to a gene. CDR3 length: 16 residues. Germline loops: CDR1 SGHNT, CDR2 YYREEE (reference sequence). This CDR3 reads CASSLDRQGNTDTQYF. CDR3 bases: TGTGCCAGCAGCTTGGACAGACAGGGGAACACAGATACGCAGTATTTT.

This sequence joins TRBV30 and TRBJ2-1, with D unclear. The germline gives CDR1 GTSNPN, CDR2 SVGIG (reference sequence). The CDR3 runs 11 residues. V dropped 4 bases and J dropped 6 bases, with 7 bases sitting between them. CDR3 residues: CAWKAINEQFF. The DNA for the CDR3 is TGTGCCTGGAAAGCGATCAATGAGCAGTTCTTC.

This clone has a single count. The V gene is TRBV5-1, the J gene TRBJ2-5, with D maybe TRBD1 (6 bases). The germline V gene has CDR1 SGHRS and CDR2 YFSETQ. CDR3 length: 17 amino acids. Trimming took 4 bases from V and 5 from J, leaving 24 bases between them. This chain's CDR3 is CASSPRPRDTGGETQYF. The CDR3, as DNA: TGCGCCAGCAGCCCCCGTCCACGGGACACCGGCGGGGAGACCCAGTACTTC. The full variable domain, in which reference TRBV5-1 and TRBJ2-5 provide the parts outside the CDR3, is KAGVTQTPRYLIKTRGQQVTLSCSPISGHRSVSWYQQTPGQGLQFLFEYFSETQRNKGNFPGRFSGRQFSNSRSEMNVSTLELGDSALYLCASSPRPRDTGGETQYFGPGTRLLVL.

This chain joins TRBV7-9 and TRBJ2-1, with 9 nucleotides matching TRBD2. This CDR3 has 16 amino acids. The germline gives CDR1 SEHNR, CDR2 FQNEAQ (reference sequence). V trimming: 5 bases; J trimming: 1 base; junction bases outside the gene matches: 6. CDR3 sequence (DNA): TGTGCCAGCAGCCGGCGACTAGCGGATTCCTACAATGAGCAGTTCTTC. The encoded protein is CASSRRLADSYNEQFF.

The gene calls are TRBV19 and TRBJ2-5, with D perhaps matching TRBD2 (6 bases). V lost 7 bases and J lost 5, with 17 bases in between. Germline values: CDR1 LNHDA, CDR2 SQIVND (reference sequence). This CDR3 has 14 amino acids. CDR3 residues: CASTPGLGFETQYF. CDR3 in DNA: TGTGCCAGTACACCGGGACTGGGGTTTGAGACCCAGTACTTC. Variable domain in full (rest from reference TRBV19 and TRBJ2-5): DGGITQSPKYLFRKEGQNVTLSCEQNLNHDAMYWYRQDPGQGLRLIYYSQIVNDFQKGDIAEGYSVSREKKESFPLTVTSAQKNPTAFYLCASTPGLGFETQYFGPGTRLLVL.

V is TRBV5-6 and J is TRBJ2-2; TRBD1 aligns across 7 bases. The CDR3 is 16 residues long. Looked up from germline, CDR1 is SGHDT and CDR2 is YYEEEE. After removal of 1 base from V and 2 bases from J, the junction contained 5 bases not matched to a gene. DNA of the CDR3: TGTGCCAGCAGCTTGACTAGGGGGCGTAACACCGGGGAGCTGTTTTTT. As protein: CASSLTRGRNTGELFF.

This rearrangement joins TRBV28 to TRBJ2-7; tentative D call: TRBD2 (6 bases). The CDR3 sequence is 15 residues long. Trimming removed 5 bases at V and 4 bases at J, with 18 bases between. Germline CDR1 and CDR2: MDHEN and SYDVKM. CDR3 loop: CASSLDGVGGYEQYF. CDR3 coding DNA: TGTGCCAGCAGTCTTGACGGGGTGGGGGGATACGAGCAGTACTTC.

Only a few counts were recorded for this clone. The genes are TRBV7-3 and TRBJ1-1; the D gene is possibly TRBD1 (6 bases). CDR1 and CDR2 from the germline V gene are SGHTA and FQGTGA. The CDR3 spans 12 residues. Between the trimmed V and J ends, which lost 3 bases and 7 bases, there was a span of 9 bases. As DNA, the CDR3 is TGTGCCAGCAGCTTGACAGGAGATGAAGCTTTCTTT. It yields the protein CASSLTGDEAFF. The entire variable domain, with the rest obtained from reference TRBV7-3 and TRBJ1-1, is as follows: GAGVSQTPSNKVTEKGKYVELRCDPISGHTALYWYRQSLGQGPEFLIYFQGTGAADDSGLPNDRFFAVRPEGSVSTLKIQRTERGDSAVYLCASSLTGDEAFFGQGTRLTVV.

The rearrangement links TRBV30 to TRBJ2-7, with TRBD1 matching 10 bases. CDR3 length: 14 amino acids. CDR1 and CDR2 (germline): GTSNPN, SVGIG (reference sequence). In nucleotides, the CDR3 is TGTGCTTTGGACCGGGGACAGGGGAACGACGAGCAGTACTTC. This translates into CALDRGQGNDEQYF.

The rearrangement joins TRBV15 to TRBJ2-1; 7 bases map to TRBD1. This CDR3 spans 15 amino acids. Trimming took 0 bases from V and 3 from J; bases not matched to a gene: 2. Germline V gene data show CDR1 as LNHNV and CDR2 as YYDKDF (reference sequence). The CDR3 here is CATSRDRGHYNEQFF. In DNA, the CDR3 is TGTGCCACCAGCAGAGATAGGGGGCACTACAATGAGCAGTTCTTC.

J is TRBJ1-1 and V is TRBV7-6, with TRBD1 as a possible D gene (6 bases). CDR3 length equals 14 residues. CDR1 is SGHVS and CDR2 is FNYEAQ in the germline V gene. V was cut by 0 bases and J by 4 bases, with 9 bases left in between. The CDR3 DNA reads as TGTGCCAGCAGCTTAGCCCTGGGGGCCACTGAAGCTTTCTTT. Its protein product is CASSLALGATEAFF.

The chain carries TRBV27 and TRBJ1-5, with 8 bases that match TRBD1. The CDR3 covers 19 residues. V lost 5 bases and J lost 4; bases outside the gene matches: 19. The germline gives CDR1 MNHEY, CDR2 SMNVEV (reference sequence). CDR3 DNA sequence: TGTGCCAGCAGTCCAAACCCCGGGACAGGAGGCGATTGGAATCAGCCCCAGCATTTT. Translation gives CASSPNPGTGGDWNQPQHF.

This clone occurred once. The J gene is TRBJ2-2, the V gene TRBV2; tentative D call: TRBD2 (6 bases). Looked up from germline, CDR1 is SNHLY and CDR2 is FYNNEI. The CDR3 covers 15 residues. Trimming took off 6 bases at V and 1 base at J, with 12 bases between the two ends. Here the CDR3 DNA reads TGTGCCAGCAGGAGGGGTAGCGGGAACACCGGGGAGCTGTTTTTT. It codes for CASRRGSGNTGELFF.

The genes are TRBV6-1 and TRBJ2-7, with D perhaps matching TRBD1 (6 bases). This CDR3 contains 12 residues. V dropped 7 bases and J dropped 4 bases, with 11 bases sitting between them. Germline V gene sequence: CDR1 MNHNS, CDR2 SASEGT. The CDR3, as DNA: TGTGCCAGCACTGGGACACTATACGAGCAGTACTTC. It translates to CASTGTLYEQYF.

This chain joins TRBV27 and TRBJ2-3, with D tentatively TRBD2 (7 bases). Germline loops: CDR1 MNHEY, CDR2 SMNVEV (reference sequence). CDR3 length equals 18 residues. The germline V and J ends were trimmed by 0 bases and 0 bases, with 16 bases remaining between them. As DNA, the CDR3 is TGTGCCAGCAGTTTATCCGCGGGGGCCTATACTAGCACAGATACGCAGTATTTT. Amino acid sequence: CASSLSAGAYTSTDTQYF.

This chain links TRBV7-2 with TRBJ1-4, with 11 positions matching TRBD1. J lost 7 bases, V lost 4 bases, and 5 bases had no gene match. The germline V gene has CDR1 SGHTA and CDR2 FQGNSA. The CDR3 sequence is 15 residues long. The DNA of the CDR3 is TGTGCCAGCAGCTCGGACAGGGGGCAGGGTGAAAAACTGTTTTTT. Translated, it gives CASSSDRGQGEKLFF. Drawing the rest from reference TRBV7-2 and TRBJ1-4, the complete variable domain is GAGVSQSPSNKVTEKGKDVELRCDPISGHTALYWYRQSLGQGLEFLIYFQGNSAPDKSGLPSDRFSAERTGGSVSTLTIQRTQQEDSAVYLCASSSDRGQGEKLFFGSGTQLSVL.

This chain joins TRBV7-7 and TRBJ2-3; 7 bases align to TRBD2. Germline values: CDR1 SSHAT, CDR2 FNYEAQ (reference sequence). The CDR3 totals 18 residues. Unmatched junction bases numbered 17, after V lost 1 base and J lost 7 bases. This CDR3 is CASSLGLGGDRAKNTQYF. CDR3 coding DNA: TGTGCCAGCAGCTTAGGTTTGGGAGGGGACCGAGCGAAGAATACGCAGTATTTT.

The V and J genes are TRBV30 and TRBJ2-1; D is uncertain. CDR1 is GTSNPN and CDR2 is SVGIG in the germline V gene (reference sequence). With 1 base removed from V and 6 bases from J, the gap between germline ends came to 7 bases. The CDR3 runs 12 residues. The chain's CDR3 is CAWSDVGNEQFF. Here the CDR3 DNA reads TGTGCCTGGAGTGATGTCGGCAATGAGCAGTTCTTC.

V is TRBV21-1 and J is TRBJ1-5; the D call of TRBD1 is as the table states it, not checked on the DNA. TRBV21-1 is a documented pseudogene. The CDR3 consists of 17 residues. CDR3 sequence reads: CASSPSSGTGSNQPQHF. For the CDR3, the DNA is TGTGCCAGCAGCCCCTCTTCCGGGACAGGGTCTAATCAGCCCCAGCATTTT.